These 26 T cell receptor beta chains came from one sample sequenced in a study of identical twins. TCRdb reprocessed the 5' RACE reads with MiXCR, giving one entry per CDR3 protein. The sample includes around 1.7 million distinct CDR3 sequences, roughly a third seen only once; the top ten take 0.25% to 0.3%. The sequencing sample was made of cord blood. These receptors were taken from a newborn girl in good health.

V and J are TRBV5-1 and TRBJ2-7; 9 nucleotides match TRBD1. J was trimmed by 1 base and V by 0 bases; bases with no gene match: 8. This CDR3 is 17 amino acids long. Germline V gene data show CDR1 as SGHRS and CDR2 as YFSETQ. CDR3 bases: TGCGCCAGCAGCTTGGGATTGATGGGGACAGGGTCCTACGAGCAGTACTTC. Translation: CASSLGLMGTGSYEQYF.

The V and J genes are TRBV10-3 and TRBJ1-6; D is ambiguous. From germline, CDR1 is ENHRY and CDR2 SYGVKD. Trimming pared 3 bases from V and 8 bases from J, leaving 5 bases between. The CDR3 spans 12 residues. CDR3 loop: CAISDVYSPLHF. In DNA, the CDR3 is TGTGCCATCAGTGATGTGTATTCACCCCTCCACTTT.

This clonotype was found a few times. This chain joins TRBV2 and TRBJ1-2, with D possibly TRBD1 on 5 matching bases. Germline-derived CDR1 and CDR2 are SNHLY and FYNNEI. V shed 6 bases and J shed 3 bases, with 32 bases lying between them. CDR3 length: 20 amino acids. The CDR3 bases are TGTGCCAGCAGGATTCCCGGGACCGCCGACTTGCCAACACTAGACTATGGCTACACCTTC. Its translation: CASRIPGTADLPTLDYGYTF.

This clonotype was counted a few times. The chain recombines TRBV27 with TRBJ2-7; D not resolved. The CDR3 is 13 residues long. V was trimmed by 3 bases and J by 5 bases, leaving 11 bases between them. Germline V gene sequence: CDR1 MNHEY, CDR2 SMNVEV (reference sequence). CDR3 residues: CASSLTPLNEQYF. Here the CDR3 DNA reads TGTGCCAGCAGTTTGACTCCTCTGAACGAGCAGTACTTC.

This clonotype was seen repeatedly, ten times or more. This chain joins TRBV20-1 and TRBJ2-4, with D perhaps TRBD1 (5 bases). This CDR3 has 15 amino acids. With 1 base removed from V and 0 bases from J, the gap between germline ends came to 10 bases. CDR1 is DFQATT, CDR2 SNEGSKA, per germline (reference sequence). The CDR3 spells CSARGGGRAKNIQYF. CDR3 sequence (DNA): TGCAGTGCTAGAGGGGGCGGAAGAGCCAAAAACATTCAGTACTTC.

CDR3 in DNA: TGTGCCAGCAGTCGAACCGGGACAGGGGGCAAAAACATTCAGTACTTC. Its protein product is CASSRTGTGGKNIQYF. The gene calls are TRBV6-2 or TRBV6-3 and TRBJ2-7; 11 bases map to TRBD1. The end of the DNA aligns better with TRBJ2-4, so the J call may be wrong. CDR1 is MNHEY, CDR2 SVGEGT, per germline. The CDR3 is 16 amino acids.

In this sample, this clonotype turned up a few times. The chain carries TRBV20-1 and TRBJ2-4; 13 bases agree with TRBD2. Matching the DNA end better, TRBJ2-7 makes the J call doubtful. This CDR3 is 18 amino acids long. Germline-derived CDR1 and CDR2 are DFQATT and SNEGSKA (reference sequence). CDR3 DNA: TGCAGTGCTCCCCCTCAACTGGGACTAGCGGGACCTTACGACGAGCAGTACTTC. Its translation: CSAPPQLGLAGPYDEQYF.

This clonotype was observed a handful of times. The CDR3 DNA follows: TGTGCCAGCAATGTTCGGACTAGCGACTACGAGCAGTACTTC. Translating it yields CASNVRTSDYEQYF. The gene calls are TRBV2 and TRBJ2-7; the match to TRBD2 covers 9 bases. The J segment lost 3 bases and the V segment lost 7 bases, leaving 7 bases of the junction unmatched. The CDR3 sequence is 14 residues long. Germline values: CDR1 SNHLY, CDR2 FYNNEI.

This clonotype was counted a few times. The V gene is TRBV6-2 or TRBV6-3, the J gene TRBJ1-5; no firm D call. Germline values: CDR1 MNHEY, CDR2 SVGEGT. Trimming left V 5 bases short and J 0 bases short, with 11 bases between. There are 15 residues in the CDR3. CDR3 amino acids: CASSGPSLSNQPQHF. The DNA for the CDR3 is TGTGCCAGCAGTGGACCGTCTCTTAGCAATCAGCCCCAGCATTTT.

The chain links TRBV27 to TRBJ2-1, with D perhaps TRBD1 or TRBD2 (5 bases each). Trimming stripped 8 bases from V and 5 bases from J, with 13 bases between. CDR1 is MNHEY, CDR2 SMNVEV, per germline (reference sequence). The CDR3 is 13 residues long. The DNA for the CDR3 is TGTGCCAGCTGCAGGGACCCCCACAATGAGCAGTTCTTC. Amino acid sequence: CASCRDPHNEQFF.

The J gene is TRBJ2-1, the V gene TRBV6-6; TRBD2 matches at 13 bases. Germline V gene data show CDR1 as MNHNY and CDR2 as SVGAGI (reference sequence). The CDR3 has 17 amino acids. V shed 0 bases and J 6 bases; nucleotides not matched to a gene: 5. CDR3 in amino acids: CASSYSPTSGRANEQFF. CDR3 in DNA: TGTGCCAGCAGTTACTCCCCAACTAGCGGGAGGGCCAATGAGCAGTTCTTC.

This clonotype was found many times. This chain connects TRBV11-2 to TRBJ2-3, with TRBD2 matching 13 bases. This CDR3 has 18 residues. Germline lookup yields CDR1 SGHAT and CDR2 FQNNGV. Trimming took 3 bases from V and 0 from J; bases not matched to a gene: 6. The CDR3 coding sequence is TGTGCCAGCAGCTTTACTCGACTAGCGGGAGGTAGCACAGATACGCAGTATTTT. This sequence encodes CASSFTRLAGGSTDTQYF.

The chain is built from TRBV10-3 and TRBJ2-3, with 8 bases aligning to TRBD1. Trimming cost V 6 bases and J 2 bases; bases outside gene matches: 7. The CDR3 spans 15 residues. In germline, CDR1 is ENHRY, CDR2 SYGVKD. CDR3 protein: CAISLGQGTTDTQYF. DNA for the CDR3: TGTGCCATCAGCCTTGGACAGGGCACCACAGATACGCAGTATTTT.

The rearrangement joins TRBV27 to TRBJ2-3; the match to TRBD2 covers 7 bases. The CDR3 is 16 amino acids. V was pared by 7 bases and J by 3 bases, with 13 bases of the junction left unmatched. From germline, CDR1 is MNHEY and CDR2 SMNVEV (reference sequence). CDR3 region: CASILPRGGETDTQYF. As DNA, the CDR3 is TGTGCCAGCATCCTGCCCCGTGGGGGGGAAACAGATACGCAGTATTTT.

A few counts support this clonotype. The chain is built from TRBV20-1 and TRBJ2-3; perhaps D is TRBD1 or TRBD2 (6 bases each). In germline, CDR1 is DFQATT, CDR2 SNEGSKA (reference sequence). The CDR3 is made up of 13 amino acids. The ends were cut back, 6 bases at V and 4 bases at J, with 14 bases in the middle. In DNA, the CDR3 is TGCAGTGCGCGCCGAAGGGGGGCAGATACGCAGTATTTT. It encodes CSARRRGADTQYF.

This rearrangement joins TRBV12-3 or TRBV12-4 to TRBJ2-7, with D uncertain. The CDR3 length is 16 residues. The V end lost 4 bases, the J end lost 3 bases, and 19 bases lay between the germline ends. The CDR3 DNA reads TGTGCCAGCAGTTCGTCCCAGGTTCCCTTTTACTACGAGCAGTACTTC. Protein sequence: CASSSSQVPFYYEQYF.

In DNA form, the CDR3 reads TGTGCCACGCGATCGGGGACGAATAGCAATCAGCCCCAGCATTTT. It is translated as CATRSGTNSNQPQHF. The chain links TRBV19 to TRBJ1-5; maybe TRBD1 (5 bases). This CDR3 region has 15 residues. CDR1 and CDR2 from the germline V gene are LNHDA and SQIVND (reference sequence). V was trimmed by 10 bases and J by 0 bases, leaving 16 bases between them.

This clonotype appeared many times. The rearrangement joins TRBV28 to TRBJ2-5; D gene uncertain. CDR3 length equals 14 residues. Germline V gene sequence: CDR1 MDHEN, CDR2 SYDVKM. V shed 2 bases and J shed 7 bases, with 14 bases lying between them. CDR3 region: CASSLRLVSSTQYF. DNA for the CDR3: TGTGCCAGCAGTTTAAGGCTAGTTTCGTCGACCCAGTACTTC.

In its sample, this clonotype was seen a few times. The rearrangement links TRBV27 to TRBJ1-2, with TRBD1 matching 10 bases. The V gene's germline CDR1 is MNHEY and CDR2 SMNVEV (reference sequence). Unmatched junction bases numbered 4, after V lost 4 bases and J lost 5 bases. The CDR3 totals 14 residues. The CDR3 loop is CASSSGQGRYGYTF. For the CDR3, the DNA is TGTGCCAGCAGTTCGGGACAGGGGAGGTATGGCTACACCTTC.

In its sample, this clonotype was seen a few times. The CDR3 bases are TGTGCCAGCAGCCCGAAGGTGATAGCGGGAGCCCCCACAGATACGCAGTATTTT. It codes for CASSPKVIAGAPTDTQYF. The rearrangement joins TRBV7-2 to TRBJ2-3; 9 bases are a match to TRBD2. Germline values: CDR1 SGHTA, CDR2 FQGNSA. Losses at the gene ends were 5 bases for V and 2 bases for J; bases not matched to a gene: 14. This CDR3 is built from 18 residues.

This clonotype was counted ten times or more. The chain couples TRBV20-1 to TRBJ2-7; D may be TRBD1 or TRBD2 (5 bases each). Germline V gene lookup returns CDR1 DFQATT and CDR2 SNEGSKA (reference sequence). The ends were cut back, 1 base at V and 1 base at J, with 11 bases in the middle. CDR3 length equals 14 residues. In DNA form, the CDR3 reads TGCAGTGCTAGAGTCGTGGGGGAGTCCTACGAGCAGTACTTC. This encodes CSARVVGESYEQYF.

This clonotype was counted many times. The rearrangement links TRBV5-1 to TRBJ2-5, with 13 positions matching TRBD2. CDR1 and CDR2 from the germline V gene are SGHRS and YFSETQ. Losses at the gene ends were 1 base for V and 0 bases for J; bases not matched to a gene: 3. CDR3 size: 17 residues. DNA for the CDR3: TGCGCCAGCAGCTTGACTAGCGGGAGGGAGTACCAAGAGACCCAGTACTTC. Translated, it gives CASSLTSGREYQETQYF.

This clonotype appeared many times. The chain links TRBV29-1 to TRBJ1-5; D perhaps matches TRBD1 (5 bases). Per germline, CDR1 SQVTM and CDR2 ANQGSEA. Trimming removed 6 bases from V and 0 bases from J, with 12 bases in between. The CDR3 runs 14 residues. The CDR3 loop reads CSVTDSDSNQPQHF. CDR3 sequence (DNA): TGCAGCGTGACCGACAGTGATAGCAATCAGCCCCAGCATTTT.

The chain has TRBV2 and TRBJ2-3; tentatively, D is TRBD2 (7 bases). The CDR3 is 18 residues long. The ends were cut back, 4 bases at V and 3 bases at J, with 23 bases in the middle. Germline V gene data show CDR1 as SNHLY and CDR2 as FYNNEI. DNA for the CDR3: TGTGCCAGCAGTGGGTTAGGGGGAGTTAGCGGGTTAACAGATACGCAGTATTTT. Translating gives CASSGLGGVSGLTDTQYF.

Points on this clonotype: It may be a read error: a sequence one base away is much more abundant. V is TRBV10-3 and J is TRBJ2-5; perhaps TRBD2 as D (5 bases). Trimming took off 4 bases at V and 11 bases at J, with 29 bases between the two ends. Germline assignment: CDR1 ENHRY and CDR2 SYGVKD. The CDR3 sequence is 17 residues long. For the CDR3, the DNA is TGTGCCATCAGTGTATTTCCGGGAAGAATGAAGCTAAATGAGCAGTACTTC. As protein: CAISVFPGRMKLNEQYF.

This clonotype came up many times. V usage is TRBV4-2 and J usage is TRBJ1-4; D unclear. With 1 base removed from V and 0 bases from J, the gap between germline ends came to 3 bases. The CDR3 has 14 residues. From germline, CDR1 is LGHNA and CDR2 YNFKEQ. The CDR3 sequence: CASSQGTTNEKLFF. The CDR3 region has the DNA TGTGCCAGCAGCCAAGGCACAACTAATGAAAAACTGTTTTTT.